The entry that follows covers one T cell receptor (beta chain) sequence. This CDR3 spans 14 amino acids. Trimming at V came to 5 bases and at J to 5 bases, leaving 8 bases not matched to a gene. In germline, CDR1 is PRHDT, CDR2 FYEKMQ (reference sequence). Data came from immunoSEQ multiplex PCR; TCRdb stores just in-frame clones and leaves some out. The table lists 50,000 to 75,000 clones, about 93% of them singletons, with about 3.9% in the top ten. The sample comes from a study of technical replicates of blood from a handful of donors. This chain joins TRBV13 and TRBJ1-2, with 7 bases fitting TRBD1. Source material: PBMCs. The sequence was collected from a human donor in good health. Some clones in this sample may be carry-over from other donors' samples. CDR3 nucleotide sequence: TGTGCCAGCAGCGAAACAGGGGACGGGTATGGCTACACCTTC. It encodes CASSETGDGYGYTF.